The clone carrying this TCR beta chain was seen many times. Its target is not known. Findings of the study overall: The TCR gene usage of tumor memory CD4+ T cells clustered together with blood and lymph node memory CD4+ cells and with lymph node naive CD4+ cells. Tumor-infiltrating Treg TCR alpha and beta sequences overlapped most with tumor naive CD4+ T cells, then blood naive.

Full-length variable regions came from constant-region reverse primers plus semi-nested Nested Universal Primer A PCR. TCRdb processed the 5' RACE reads anew with MiXCR; each CDR3 protein has one entry. The table lists around 57,000 distinct CDR3 sequences, around a quarter of them singletons, with 3% to 4% in the top ten. This CDR3 spans 15 amino acids. With 7 bases removed from V and 5 bases from J, the gap between germline ends came to 18 bases. CDR1 is MNHNS and CDR2 is SASEGT in the germline V gene. Sequenced sample: tumor-infiltrating memory CD4+ T cells sorted from the breast tumor. Stated subset: memory CD4+ T cells, CD4+CD45RO+CD25-. The clonotype comes from a female donor with breast cancer. V and J are TRBV6-1 and TRBJ2-1; D is uncertain. The CDR3 reads CASIKDGDRDNEQFF. Here the CDR3 DNA reads TGTGCCAGCATCAAAGACGGCGATAGGGACAATGAGCAGTTCTTC.